Each of the 18 T cell receptor beta chains below was sequenced from the same sample in a study of vaccination and CD4 T cells after COVID-19 (dated by TCRdb to 2021 to 2024). Which antigens these TCRs recognize remains unknown. According to the study, the label for this sample's treatment or condition signals: roughly 11-day PBMC culture with coronavirus spike peptide pools or control peptides (ViraFEST assay). Library generation was performed with PCR. The run used an Illumina iSeq 100. At the Johns Hopkins FTIC core, DNA from the cultured CD4+ T cells underwent TCR sequencing with the Oncomine TCR Beta short-read assay. In-frame beta chains were kept once TCRdb had trimmed the public reads at Q25 with fastp and called clones with MiXCR. Merged by CDR3 protein, the rows form single entries marked with the most common genes and DNA. Across this sample there are over 3,500 distinct CDR3 sequences, with under 25% seen only once. In total, the top ten clones hold roughly a sixth of the sample.

Sequencing used CD4+ T cells from blood, cultured in vitro. The receptors come from a human donor who had recovered from COVID-19.

This clonotype was detected a few times. The CDR3 DNA reads TGTGCCAGCATTAAGGGGGCTCCTGGAAACACCATATATTTT. Translated: CASIKGAPGNTIYF. The chain employs TRBV6-1 and TRBJ1-3; 7 bases are a match to TRBD1. With 7 bases clipped from V and 2 bases from J, the junction kept 5 bases outside the gene matches. In germline, CDR1 is MNHNS, CDR2 SASEGT. This CDR3 region has 14 residues.

This clonotype has just one count. The chain recombines TRBV30 with TRBJ2-3; D possibly corresponds to TRBD2 (5 bases). Per the germline V gene, CDR1 is GTSNPN and CDR2 is SVGIG (reference sequence). Trimming stripped 5 bases from V and 0 bases from J, with 9 bases between. This CDR3 contains 13 residues. This chain's CDR3 is CAWGRLSTDTQYF. For the CDR3, the DNA is TGTGCCTGGGGGAGATTAAGCACAGATACGCAGTATTTT.

This chain connects TRBV18 to TRBJ1-3, with TRBD1 matching 10 bases. V shed 6 bases, J shed 7 bases, and the junction held 9 bases outside the gene matches. CDR3 size: 15 residues. CDR1 is KGHSH, CDR2 LQKENI, per germline. The CDR3 bases are TGTGCCAGCTCCAGGGGACAGGGGCAAACGAACACCATATATTTT. It specifies CASSRGQGQTNTIYF.

V and J are TRBV11-2 and TRBJ2-1; tentatively, D is TRBD2 (5 bases). The CDR3 sequence is 15 residues long. V lost 6 bases to trimming and J lost 4 bases, with 16 bases between them. Germline assignment: CDR1 SGHAT and CDR2 FQNNGV. CDR3 amino acids: CASRRVTGGYNEQFF. As DNA, the CDR3 is TGTGCCAGCAGACGGGTCACTGGAGGATACAATGAGCAGTTCTTC.

The chain is built from TRBV19 and TRBJ1-5, with D unresolved. V shed 6 bases and J shed 4 bases, with 13 bases lying between them. This CDR3 comprises 14 residues. Germline values: CDR1 LNHDA, CDR2 SQIVND (reference sequence). The CDR3 DNA reads TGTGCCAGTAGGGGTCCAAGAGGGAATCAGCCCCAGCATTTT. It encodes CASRGPRGNQPQHF.

This chain uses TRBV5-4 with TRBJ1-5, with D tentatively TRBD1 (5 bases). The CDR3 has 15 residues. V gave up 2 bases and J gave up 3 bases, with 12 bases separating them. Germline V gene lookup returns CDR1 SGHNT and CDR2 YYREEE (reference sequence). The DNA for the CDR3 is TGTGCCAGCAGCTTCGGGGGAAACATCAATCAGCCCCAGCATTTT. As protein: CASSFGGNINQPQHF. The entire variable domain, with the rest obtained from reference TRBV5-4 and TRBJ1-5, is as follows: ETGVTQSPTHLIKTRGQQVTLRCSSQSGHNTVSWYQQALGQGPQFIFQYYREEENGRGNFPPRFSGLQFPNYSSELNVNALELDDSALYLCASSFGGNINQPQHFGDGTRLSIL.

This chain joins TRBV6-5 and TRBJ2-6; no clear D gene. Per the germline V gene, CDR1 is MNHEY and CDR2 is SVGAGI. The ends were cut back, 0 bases at V and 4 bases at J, with 1 base in the middle. The CDR3 is 13 amino acids. CDR3 sequence: CASSYSGANVLTF. CDR3 nucleotides: TGTGCCAGCAGTTACTCCGGGGCCAACGTCCTGACTTTC.

The chain links TRBV15 to TRBJ2-7; 10 nucleotides align to TRBD1. The CDR3 is 13 amino acids. Per the germline V gene, CDR1 is LNHNV and CDR2 is YYDKDF (reference sequence). J lost 5 bases, V lost 4 bases, and 2 bases had no gene match. The CDR3 is CATSTTGGHEQYF. CDR3 nucleotides: TGTGCCACCAGCACGACAGGGGGCCACGAGCAGTACTTC.

As to this clonotype: No conserved phenylalanine or tryptophan is present at the end of the CDR3, so a read error is the likely explanation. The chain is built from TRBV6-1 and TRBJ1-6, with a possible D match to TRBD1 (6 bases). The CDR3 is 14 amino acids. Germline V gives CDR1 MNHNS, CDR2 SASEGT. The V end lost 6 bases, the J end lost 9 bases, and 15 bases lay between the germline ends. CDR3 residues: CASRPQGGSSPLHS. Here the CDR3 DNA reads TGTGCCAGCAGACCACAGGGTGGGAGTTCACCCCTCCACTCT.

The V gene is TRBV30, the J gene TRBJ2-7, with D possibly called TRBD1 or TRBD2 (6 bases each). CDR3 length equals 12 residues. V shed 4 bases and J shed 5 bases, with 12 bases lying between them. Germline V lookup: CDR1 GTSNPN, CDR2 SVGIG (reference sequence). This CDR3 reads CAWTRGHNEQYF. As DNA, the CDR3 is TGTGCCTGGACCCGGGGGCACAACGAGCAGTACTTC.

This clonotype showed up just a few times. This chain joins TRBV6-1 and TRBJ2-3, with 10 bases lining up with TRBD1. The CDR3 has 15 amino acids. Trimming removed 6 bases from V and 3 bases from J; junction bases left unmatched: 6. Germline CDR1 reads MNHNS; CDR2 reads SASEGT. CDR3 sequence: CASSSGTGETDTQYF. The CDR3 DNA is TGTGCCAGCAGCTCCGGGACAGGGGAGACAGATACGCAGTATTTT.

Sample share makes this clonotype medium-sized. The genes are TRBV21-1 and TRBJ1-1. TRBV21-1 is a pseudogene locus. The CDR3 is 12 residues long. The CDR3, as DNA: TGTGCCAGCAAGCGGGGGAACACTGAAGCTTTCTTT. It yields the protein CASKRGNTEAFF.

The chain uses TRBV6-1 and TRBJ1-1; 11 bases match TRBD1. V lost 4 bases and J lost 6; bases outside the gene matches: 4. This CDR3 comprises 14 residues. Looked up from germline, CDR1 is MNHNS and CDR2 is SASEGT. The CDR3 region is CASSVTGQGAEAFF. CDR3 DNA sequence: TGTGCCAGCAGTGTCACGGGACAGGGGGCTGAAGCTTTCTTT.

This clonotype was recorded a few times. The rearrangement joins TRBV6-1 to TRBJ2-5; 8 bases match TRBD2. There are 15 residues in the CDR3. With V trimmed by 1 base and J by 5 bases, 6 bases remained unmatched. Germline V CDR1 and CDR2: MNHNS, SASEGT. In DNA form, the CDR3 reads TGTGCCAGCAGTGAAGGGGGGACTAGAACGGAGACCCAGTACTTC. Its protein is CASSEGGTRTETQYF.

In this sample, this clonotype turned up a few times. This chain uses TRBV12-3 or TRBV12-4 with TRBJ2-7; D unclear. The V gene lost 1 base and the J gene lost 6 bases, with 10 bases spanning the gap. This CDR3 has 13 amino acids. In nucleotides, the CDR3 is TGTGCCAGCAGTTTAGGGATATGGGGCGAGCAGTACTTC. Translated, it gives CASSLGIWGEQYF.

Here the CDR3 reads CAARPQQGGTEAFF. CDR3 in DNA: TGTGCCGCCCGCCCCCAACAGGGAGGTACTGAAGCTTTCTTT. The chain employs TRBV6-1 and TRBJ1-1; D is possibly TRBD1 (6 bases). The CDR3 is made up of 14 amino acids. Germline V gene lookup returns CDR1 MNHNS and CDR2 SASEGT. The V gene lost 11 bases and the J gene lost 5 bases, with 21 bases spanning the gap.

This clonotype came up a few times. J is TRBJ2-3 and V is TRBV7-3; tentatively, D is TRBD1 or TRBD2 (5 bases each). Germline lookup yields CDR1 SGHTA and CDR2 FQGTGA. V lost 6 bases and J lost 0, with 16 bases in between. The CDR3 covers 16 residues. The DNA for the CDR3 is TGTGCCAGCAGTCCCGGGGCCCAAAGTAGCACAGATACGCAGTATTTT. This codes for CASSPGAQSSTDTQYF.

The chain couples TRBV7-9 to TRBJ2-2; TRBD1 matches 10 bases. This CDR3 comprises 15 residues. Germline assignment: CDR1 SEHNR and CDR2 FQNEAQ (reference sequence). The V and J ends lost 4 bases and 7 bases, in that order; junction bases with no gene match: 6. The CDR3 DNA reads as TGTGCCAGCAGCTCGACAGGGGGCCGTGGCGGGGAGCTGTTTTTT. This encodes CASSSTGGRGGELFF.